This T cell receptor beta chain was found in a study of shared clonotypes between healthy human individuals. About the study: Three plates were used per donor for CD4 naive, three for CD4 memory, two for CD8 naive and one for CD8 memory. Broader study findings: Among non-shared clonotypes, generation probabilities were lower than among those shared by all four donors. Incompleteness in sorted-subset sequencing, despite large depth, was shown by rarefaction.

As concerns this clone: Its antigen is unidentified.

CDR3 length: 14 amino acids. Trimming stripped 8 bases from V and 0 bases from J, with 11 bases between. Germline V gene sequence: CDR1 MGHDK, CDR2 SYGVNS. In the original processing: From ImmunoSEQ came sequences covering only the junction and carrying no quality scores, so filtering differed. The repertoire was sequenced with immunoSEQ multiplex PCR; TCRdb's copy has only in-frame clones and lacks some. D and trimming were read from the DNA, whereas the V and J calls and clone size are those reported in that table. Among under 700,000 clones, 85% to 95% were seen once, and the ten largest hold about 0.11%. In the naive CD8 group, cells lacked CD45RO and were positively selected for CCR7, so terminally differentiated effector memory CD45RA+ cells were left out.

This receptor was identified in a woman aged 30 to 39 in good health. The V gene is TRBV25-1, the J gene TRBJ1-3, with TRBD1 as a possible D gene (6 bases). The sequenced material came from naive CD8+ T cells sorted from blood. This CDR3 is CASGRDNSGNTIYF. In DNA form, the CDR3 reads TGTGCCAGCGGCCGGGACAACTCTGGAAACACCATATATTTT.